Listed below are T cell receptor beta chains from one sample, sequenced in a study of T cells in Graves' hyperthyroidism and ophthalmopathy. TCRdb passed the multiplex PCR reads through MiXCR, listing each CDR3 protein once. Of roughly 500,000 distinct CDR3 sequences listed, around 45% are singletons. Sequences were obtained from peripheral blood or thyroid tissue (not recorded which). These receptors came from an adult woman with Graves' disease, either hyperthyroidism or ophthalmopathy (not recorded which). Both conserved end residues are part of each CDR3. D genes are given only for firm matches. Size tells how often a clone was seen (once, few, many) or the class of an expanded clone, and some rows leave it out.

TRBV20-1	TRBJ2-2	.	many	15	CSAFFGGRNTGELFF	TGCAGTGCTTTTTTCGGCGGACGGAACACCGGGGAGCTGTTTTTT
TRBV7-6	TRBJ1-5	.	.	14	CASSLRLGERPQHF	TGTGCCAGCAGTTTAAGATTGGGGGAGCGACCCCAGCATTTT
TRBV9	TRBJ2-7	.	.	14	CASSVGTGQDEQYF	TGTGCCAGCAGCGTAGGTACAGGGCAAGACGAGCAGTACTTC
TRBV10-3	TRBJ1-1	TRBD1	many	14	CAISIQGSNTEAFF	TGTGCCATCAGTATACAGGGGTCGAACACTGAAGCTTTCTTT
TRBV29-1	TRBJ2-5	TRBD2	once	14	CSASPRHGEGTQYF	TGCAGCGCTTCTCCGAGGCACGGGGAGGGGACCCAGTACTTC
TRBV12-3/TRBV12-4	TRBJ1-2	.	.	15	CASSTLGEAAWGYTF	TGTGCCAGCAGCACGCTAGGGGAGGCGGCTTGGGGCTACACCTTC
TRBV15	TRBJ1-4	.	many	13	CATLQTTNEKLFF	TGTGCCACCCTGCAAACAACTAATGAAAAACTGTTTTTT
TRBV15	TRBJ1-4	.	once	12	CATSRDNEKLFF	TGTGCCACCAGCAGAGATAATGAAAAACTGTTTTTT
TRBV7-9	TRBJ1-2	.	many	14	CASSLRTERYGYTF	TGTGCCAGCAGCTTAAGGACAGAACGCTATGGCTACACCTTC
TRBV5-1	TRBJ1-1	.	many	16	CASFTGGGLGGTKAFF	TGCGCCAGCTTTACAGGTGGGGGACTTGGTGGGACGAAAGCTTTCTTT
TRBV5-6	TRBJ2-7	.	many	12	CASSLASFEQYF	TGTGCCAGCAGCTTGGCGAGTTTCGAGCAGTACTTC
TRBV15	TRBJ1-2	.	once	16	CATSRKYRDSLYGYTF	TGTGCCACCAGCAGAAAATACAGGGATTCACTCTATGGCTACACCTTC
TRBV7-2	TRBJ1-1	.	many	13	CASSLEFGREAFF	TGTGCCAGCAGCTTAGAGTTCGGCAGAGAAGCTTTCTTT
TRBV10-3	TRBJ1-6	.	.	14	CASSRSGLGSPLHF	TGTGCCAGCAGTCGATCAGGGCTTGGGTCACCCCTCCACTTT
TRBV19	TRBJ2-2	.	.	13	CASSIVLGGELFF	TGTGCCAGTAGTATAGTGCTAGGCGGGGAGCTGTTTTTT
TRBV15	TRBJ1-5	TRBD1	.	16	CATSRVAGGGHQPQHF	TGTGCCACCAGCAGAGTGGCAGGGGGCGGCCATCAGCCCCAGCATTTT
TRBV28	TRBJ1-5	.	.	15	CASTTGGGGRQPQHF	TGTGCCAGCACCACTGGCGGGGGCGGGAGGCAGCCCCAGCATTTT
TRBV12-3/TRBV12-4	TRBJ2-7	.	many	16	CASSFGLGGPSYEQYF	TGTGCCAGCAGTTTTGGGCTAGGCGGGCCGTCCTACGAGCAGTACTTC
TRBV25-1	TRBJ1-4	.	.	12	CASQGLNEKLFF	TGTGCCAGCCAAGGCCTTAATGAAAAACTGTTTTTT
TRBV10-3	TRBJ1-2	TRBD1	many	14	CAISDPTGPYGYTF	TGTGCCATCAGTGACCCGACAGGGCCCTATGGCTACACCTTC
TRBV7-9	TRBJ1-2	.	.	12	CASSLMESHYTF	TGTGCCAGCAGCTTGATGGAGAGTCACTACACCTTC
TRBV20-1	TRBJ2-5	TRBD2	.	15	CSARHLTAGVETQYF	TGCAGTGCGAGACACCTTACCGCGGGGGTGGAGACCCAGTACTTC
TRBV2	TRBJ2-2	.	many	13	CASSEALAGELFF	TGTGCCAGCAGTGAAGCGTTGGCCGGGGAGCTGTTTTTT
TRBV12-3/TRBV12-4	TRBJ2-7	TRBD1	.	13	CASSGDRSYEQYF	TGTGCCAGCAGTGGGGACAGGTCCTACGAGCAGTACTTC
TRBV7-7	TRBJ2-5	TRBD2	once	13	CATGGTSQETQYF	TGTGCAACCGGGGGGACTAGCCAAGAGACCCAGTACTTC
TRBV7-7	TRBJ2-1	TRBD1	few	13	CASSQTGANEQFF	TGTGCTAGCAGCCAGACAGGGGCTAATGAGCAGTTCTTC
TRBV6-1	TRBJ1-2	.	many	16	CASSPTKHGTAYGYTF	TGTGCCAGCAGCCCCACGAAGCATGGGACCGCCTATGGCTACACCTTC